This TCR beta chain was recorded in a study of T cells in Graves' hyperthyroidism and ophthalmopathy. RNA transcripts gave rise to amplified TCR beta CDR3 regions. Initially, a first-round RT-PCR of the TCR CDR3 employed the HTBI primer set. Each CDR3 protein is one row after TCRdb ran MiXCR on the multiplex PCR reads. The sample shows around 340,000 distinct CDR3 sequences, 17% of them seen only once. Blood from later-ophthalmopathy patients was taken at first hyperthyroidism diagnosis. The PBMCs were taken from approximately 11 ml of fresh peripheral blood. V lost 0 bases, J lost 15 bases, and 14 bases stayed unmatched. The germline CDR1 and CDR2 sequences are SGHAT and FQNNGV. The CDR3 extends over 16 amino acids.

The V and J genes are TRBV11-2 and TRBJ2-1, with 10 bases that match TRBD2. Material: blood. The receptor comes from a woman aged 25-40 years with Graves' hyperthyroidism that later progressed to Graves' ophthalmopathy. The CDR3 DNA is TGTGCCAGCAGCTTAGATCGTGAGGCTAGCGGGAGTGAGAGGTTCTTC. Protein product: CASSLDREASGSERFF.